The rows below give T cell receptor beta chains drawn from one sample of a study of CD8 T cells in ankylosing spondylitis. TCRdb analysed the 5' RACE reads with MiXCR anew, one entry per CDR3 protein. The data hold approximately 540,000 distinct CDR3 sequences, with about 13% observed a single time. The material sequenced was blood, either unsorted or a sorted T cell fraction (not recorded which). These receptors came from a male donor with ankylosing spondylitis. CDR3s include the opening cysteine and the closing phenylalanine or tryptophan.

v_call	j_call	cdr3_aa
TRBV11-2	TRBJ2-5	CASSPRTSGVIQETQYF
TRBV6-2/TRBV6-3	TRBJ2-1	CASSKRLALTYNEQFF
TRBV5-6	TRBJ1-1	CASSLVPTGAEAFF
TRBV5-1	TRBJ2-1	CASSSGLAEVNEQFF
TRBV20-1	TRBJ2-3	CSARDGSGVATDTQYF
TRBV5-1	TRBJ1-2	CASSLYQGGTNYGYTF
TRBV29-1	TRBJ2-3	CSVAHLRETDTQYF
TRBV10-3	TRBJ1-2	CAISRDGLRGYTF
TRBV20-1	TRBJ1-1	CSARERQGVVAFF
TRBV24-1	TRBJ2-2	CATSDLGGAPDTGELFF
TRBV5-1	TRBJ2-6	CASSLLGSGANVLTF
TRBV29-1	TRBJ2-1	CSVLESVEQFF
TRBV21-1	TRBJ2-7	CASNFNRGDYEQYF
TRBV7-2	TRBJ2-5	CASSLEQAQETQYF
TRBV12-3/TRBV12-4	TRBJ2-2	CASSAGRNTGELFF
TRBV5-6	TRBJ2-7	CASSARGITSYEQYF
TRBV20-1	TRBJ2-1	CSADSAGTIYNEQFF
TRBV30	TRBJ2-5	CAWSRVSGQETQYF
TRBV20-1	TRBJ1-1	CSAKGAFF
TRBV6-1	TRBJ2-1	CASRGLPSSYNEQFF
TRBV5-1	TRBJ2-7	CASSATSGTTVYEQYF
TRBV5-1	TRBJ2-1	CASSLATSGLSYNEQFF
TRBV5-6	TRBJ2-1	CASSPRGSLVGQQFF
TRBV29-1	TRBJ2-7	CSVPQSQGNVYEQYF
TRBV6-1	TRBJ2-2	CAGGQTGTGELFF
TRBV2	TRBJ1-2	CASSAVRLYGYTF
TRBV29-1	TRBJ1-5	CSVVGQANQPQHF
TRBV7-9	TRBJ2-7	CASSFNHEQYF
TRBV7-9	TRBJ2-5	CASSLRVSETQYF
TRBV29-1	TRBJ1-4	CSGGDIQKGYEKLFF
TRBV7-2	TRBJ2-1	CASSVAAVSYNEQFF
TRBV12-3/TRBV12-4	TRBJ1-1	CASSSNRPDTEAFF
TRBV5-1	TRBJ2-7	CASSVGQGGYEQYF
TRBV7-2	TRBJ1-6	CASSGGRASSYNSPLHF
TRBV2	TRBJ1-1	CASSGGQANTEAFF
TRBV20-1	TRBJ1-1	CSASRVRDTEAFF
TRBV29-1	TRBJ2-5	CSVEENLAETQYF
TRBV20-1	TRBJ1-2	CSAIPPRVSYGYTF
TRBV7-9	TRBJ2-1	CASSLVVEPADEQFF
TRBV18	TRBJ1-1	CASSPPGGAEAFF
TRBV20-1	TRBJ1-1	CSARTQQGNTEAFF
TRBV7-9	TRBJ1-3	CASSLKNSGNTIYF
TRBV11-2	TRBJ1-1	CASTEGPNTEAFF
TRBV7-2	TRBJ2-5	CASSPSRARETQYF
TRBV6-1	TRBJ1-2	CASSERTDSKPSF
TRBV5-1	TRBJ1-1	CASSLSGDERTEAFF
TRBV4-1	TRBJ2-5	CASSQEPGPSYQETQYF
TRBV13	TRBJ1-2	CASSDRVPLYGYTF
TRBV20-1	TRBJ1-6	CSARAGDRYSPLHF
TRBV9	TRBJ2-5	CASSSRASGVQETQYF
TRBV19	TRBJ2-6	CASTRTVRSGANVLTF
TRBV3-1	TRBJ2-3	CASSFRAGDTQYF
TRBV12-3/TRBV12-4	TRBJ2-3	CASSLSQGEADTQYF
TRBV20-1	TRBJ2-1	CSASKAGGTNEQFF